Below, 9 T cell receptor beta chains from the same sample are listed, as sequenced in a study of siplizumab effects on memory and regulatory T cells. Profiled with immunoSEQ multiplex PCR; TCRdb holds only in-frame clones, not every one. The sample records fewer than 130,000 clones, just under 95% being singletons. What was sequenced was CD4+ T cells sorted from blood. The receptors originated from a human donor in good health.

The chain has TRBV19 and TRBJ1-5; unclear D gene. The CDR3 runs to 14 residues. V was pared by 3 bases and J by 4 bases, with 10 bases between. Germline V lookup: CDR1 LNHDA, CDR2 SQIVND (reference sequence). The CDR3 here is CASSMSNRNQPQHF. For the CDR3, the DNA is TGTGCCAGTAGTATGTCTAATCGGAATCAGCCCCAGCATTTT.

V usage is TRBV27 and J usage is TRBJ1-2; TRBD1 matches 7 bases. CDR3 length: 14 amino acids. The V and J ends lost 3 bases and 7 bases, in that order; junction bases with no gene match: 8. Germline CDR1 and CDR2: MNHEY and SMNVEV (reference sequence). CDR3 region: CASSFRDRVPGYTF. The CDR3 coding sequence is TGTGCCAGCAGTTTCCGAGACAGGGTCCCTGGCTACACCTTC.

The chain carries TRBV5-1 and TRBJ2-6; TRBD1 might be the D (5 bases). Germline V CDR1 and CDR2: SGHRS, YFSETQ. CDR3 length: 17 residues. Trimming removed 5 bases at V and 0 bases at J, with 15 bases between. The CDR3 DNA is TGCGCCAGCAGTTTTTGGCAGGGTAACTCTGGGGCCAACGTCCTGACTTTC. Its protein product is CASSFWQGNSGANVLTF.

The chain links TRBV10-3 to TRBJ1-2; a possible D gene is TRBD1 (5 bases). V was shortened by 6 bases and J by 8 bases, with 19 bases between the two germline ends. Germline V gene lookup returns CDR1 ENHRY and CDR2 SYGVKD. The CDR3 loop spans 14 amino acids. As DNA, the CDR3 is TGTGCCATCAGCCCGTGGGGGGACGAGCGGGGCTACACCTTC. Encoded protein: CAISPWGDERGYTF.

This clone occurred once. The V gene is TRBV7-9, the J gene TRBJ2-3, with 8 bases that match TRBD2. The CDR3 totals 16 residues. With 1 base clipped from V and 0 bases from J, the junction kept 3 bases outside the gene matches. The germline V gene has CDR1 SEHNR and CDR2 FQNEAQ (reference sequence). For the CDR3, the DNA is TGTGCCAGCAGCTTAGTCTCGGGGGGGAGCACAGATACGCAGTATTTT. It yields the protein CASSLVSGGSTDTQYF.

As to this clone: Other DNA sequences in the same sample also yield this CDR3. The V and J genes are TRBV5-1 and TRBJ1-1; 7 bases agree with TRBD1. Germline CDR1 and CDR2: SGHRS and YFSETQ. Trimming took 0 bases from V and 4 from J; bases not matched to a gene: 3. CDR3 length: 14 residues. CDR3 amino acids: CASSLEGASTEAFF. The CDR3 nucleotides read TGCGCCAGCAGCTTGGAGGGGGCGAGCACTGAAGCTTTCTTT.

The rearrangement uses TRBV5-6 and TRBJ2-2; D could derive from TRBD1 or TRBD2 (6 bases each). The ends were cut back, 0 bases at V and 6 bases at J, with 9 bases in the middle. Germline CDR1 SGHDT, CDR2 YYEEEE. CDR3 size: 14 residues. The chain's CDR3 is CASSLEGEAGELFF. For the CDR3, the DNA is TGTGCCAGCAGCTTGGAGGGGGAGGCCGGGGAGCTGTTTTTT.

The CDR3 here is CASRPQGATNEKLFF. The CDR3 DNA is TGTGCCAGCAGGCCCCAGGGGGCAACTAATGAAAAACTGTTTTTT. The chain recombines TRBV6-6 with TRBJ1-4, with 7 positions matching TRBD1. V shed 6 bases and J 0 bases; nucleotides not matched to a gene: 4. The CDR3 loop spans 15 amino acids. Germline CDR1 is MNHNY and CDR2 is SVGAGI (reference sequence).

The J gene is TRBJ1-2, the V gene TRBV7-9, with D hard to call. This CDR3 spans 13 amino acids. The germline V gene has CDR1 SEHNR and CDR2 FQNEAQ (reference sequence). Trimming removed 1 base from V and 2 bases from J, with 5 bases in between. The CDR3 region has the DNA TGTGCCAGCAGCTTAGGGCTAAACTATGGCTACACCTTC. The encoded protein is CASSLGLNYGYTF.